This record covers a single TCR beta chain. Its antigen is unknown. These data are taken from a study of shared clonotypes between healthy human individuals. Every contributor of samples was a Caucasian grown-up residing in Nashville, Tennessee. The data were produced by immunoSEQ multiplex PCR, yet TCRdb's version contains in-frame clones alone and is incomplete. The top ten clones hold about 0.34% of a sample with roughly 1,600,000 clones, around 98.5% of them seen once. Study-wide results and caveats: Clonotype sharing among the donors was expected to vary with sequencing depth. Sorted-subset samples were not fully sequenced, rarefaction indicated. Shared clonotypes across all four donors exceeded non-shared ones in generation probability.

The sequence derives from a man aged 25 to 40 in good health. Material for sequencing was naive CD4+ T cells sorted from blood. Subset denoted: CD45RA+ positively selected.

CDR3 region: CASLTSGRSNEQFF. The CDR3 DNA sequence: TGTGCCAGCTTGACTAGCGGGAGGTCAAATGAGCAGTTCTTC. V usage is TRBV18 and J usage is TRBJ2-1, with 13 nucleotides matching TRBD2. The germline gives CDR1 KGHSH, CDR2 LQKENI. The CDR3 contains 14 residues. J gave up 7 bases and V 7 bases, and 4 bases lay outside the gene matches.